The next 30 T cell receptor beta chains were all read from a single sample in a study of T-cell reconstitution after alpha-beta-depleted transplantation in children. TCRbeta library construction was performed incorporating unique molecular identifiers. One entry per CDR3 protein results from TCRdb running MiXCR on the PCR reads. The sample includes about 610,000 distinct CDR3 sequences, over 9.5% of them seen just once. Sequenced here: PBMCs from the stem cell graft donor, sampled from the stem cell graft. The receptors derive from a human donor who donated a stem cell graft to a child with acute myeloid leukemia.

This clonotype was recorded a few times. The rearrangement links TRBV5-1 to TRBJ2-5, with 8 positions matching TRBD2. V shed 0 bases and J 2 bases; nucleotides not matched to a gene: 3. The CDR3 has 15 amino acids. Germline values: CDR1 SGHRS, CDR2 YFSETQ. The CDR3 DNA is TGCGCCAGCAGCTTGGTTGCTAGCGGGCAAGAGACCCAGTACTTC. Protein product: CASSLVASGQETQYF.

This clonotype was recorded a few times. The V call is TRBV6-2 or TRBV6-3, the J call TRBJ2-1; no clear D. The CDR3 runs 17 residues. Germline CDR1 is MNHEY and CDR2 is SVGEGT. Trimming stripped 2 bases from V and 3 bases from J, with 17 bases between. The CDR3 sequence: CASSYHSTLRGYNEQFF. CDR3 sequence (DNA): TGTGCCAGCAGTTACCACTCGACGCTTCGTGGCTACAATGAGCAGTTCTTC.

The table lists this clonotype with many counts. This rearrangement joins TRBV21-1 to TRBJ2-6; the tabulated D call, TRBD2, remains unverified against the DNA. TRBV21-1 is listed as a pseudogene. This CDR3 spans 21 amino acids. CDR3 DNA: TGTGCCAGCAAAACCAACTACCGACATTCCCCCGGCCCTTCTGGGGCCAACGTCCTGACTTTC. Its translation: CASKTNYRHSPGPSGANVLTF.

This clonotype has only a few counts. The V gene is TRBV20-1, the J gene TRBJ2-1; unclear D gene. The CDR3 sequence is 16 residues long. Per germline, CDR1 DFQATT and CDR2 SNEGSKA (reference sequence). V lost 1 base and J lost 0, with 13 bases in between. Written as DNA, the CDR3 is TGCAGTGCTAGAGTCCCGACGGCGAGCTCCTACAATGAGCAGTTCTTC. It translates to CSARVPTASSYNEQFF.

This clonotype appeared a few times. J is TRBJ2-1 and V is TRBV12-3 or TRBV12-4; D is ambiguous. This CDR3 comprises 15 residues. V lost 0 bases, J lost 6 bases, and 12 bases lay in between. The DNA for the CDR3 is TGTGCCAGCAGTTTAGCCCCACTTAACATCAATGAGCAGTTCTTC. Protein sequence: CASSLAPLNINEQFF.

This chain links TRBV6-5 with TRBJ1-2; perhaps TRBD1 as D (6 bases). The germline CDR1 and CDR2 sequences are MNHEY and SVGAGI. CDR3 length: 17 residues. The V end was cut by 4 bases, the J end by 5 bases, with 23 bases between. The DNA of the CDR3 is TGTGCCAGCAGTTCAGGTGCGGGACATGGGGAGAGGTATGGCTACACCTTC. Encoded protein: CASSSGAGHGERYGYTF.

Turning to this clonotype: The junction and the germline gene differ at one end; a read error may be behind it. The rearrangement joins TRBV20-1 to TRBJ2-1; 13 bases line up with TRBD2. Germline CDR1 DFQATT, CDR2 SNEGSKA (reference sequence). The CDR3 has 15 residues. The CDR3, as DNA: TGCTGTGCTAGCCCACTAGCGGGAGGGGGAAATGAGCAGTTCTTC. Translated: CCASPLAGGGNEQFF.

This clonotype was seen a few times. V is TRBV6-1 and J is TRBJ2-7; 8 bases match TRBD1. V dropped 5 bases and J dropped 1; count of bases not matched to a gene: 7. The germline gives CDR1 MNHNS, CDR2 SASEGT. The CDR3 runs 15 residues. The CDR3: CASSPTGGRSYEQYF. The CDR3 nucleotides are TGTGCCAGCAGTCCCACAGGGGGGAGATCCTACGAGCAGTACTTC.

A single count supports this clonotype. The V gene is TRBV11-2, the J gene TRBJ2-3, with TRBD1 matching over 8 bases. Germline V gene lookup returns CDR1 SGHAT and CDR2 FQNNGV. The CDR3 extends over 19 amino acids. The V gene end was trimmed by 2 bases and the J gene end by 0 bases; junction bases not matched to a gene: 13. The CDR3 protein is CASSLRKYRGWSSTDTQYF. CDR3 nucleotide sequence: TGTGCCAGCAGCTTAAGGAAATACAGGGGGTGGAGTAGCACAGATACGCAGTATTTT.

A few counts support this clonotype. CDR3 DNA sequence: TGTGCCAGCAGCCCGACCGACAGGTATGAAGCTTTCTTT. Its protein product is CASSPTDRYEAFF. The gene calls are TRBV9 and TRBJ1-1; D perhaps matches TRBD1 (6 bases). The CDR3 is 13 residues long. In germline, CDR1 is SGDLS, CDR2 YYNGEE. V dropped 4 bases and J dropped 7 bases, with 14 bases sitting between them.

This clonotype was found many times. The chain is built from TRBV10-3 and TRBJ2-3; D is uncertain. With 7 bases removed from V and 2 bases from J, the gap between germline ends came to 10 bases. The CDR3 length is 13 residues. The germline gives CDR1 ENHRY, CDR2 SYGVKD. CDR3 sequence: CAITQENTDTQYF. CDR3 nucleotide sequence: TGTGCCATCACCCAGGAGAACACAGATACGCAGTATTTT.

The V call is TRBV3-1, the J call TRBJ1-1, with D hard to call. V shed 2 bases and J shed 3 bases, with 7 bases lying between them. Germline V CDR1 and CDR2: LGHDT, YNNKEL (reference sequence). The CDR3 sequence is 13 residues long. CDR3 region: CASSQLRDTEAFF. The CDR3 bases are TGTGCCAGCAGCCAATTGAGGGACACTGAAGCTTTCTTT.

The chain recombines TRBV11-2 with TRBJ2-5; 10 bases map to TRBD2. The CDR3 is 18 residues long. Germline CDR1 and CDR2: SGHAT and FQNNGV. Trimming removed 5 bases from V and 6 bases from J; junction bases left unmatched: 18. CDR3 amino acids: CASSRNPLAGDSEKTQYF. Here the CDR3 DNA reads TGTGCCAGCAGCCGAAACCCCCTAGCGGGAGATTCGGAGAAGACCCAGTACTTC.

This clonotype showed up just a few times. V usage is TRBV5-8 and J usage is TRBJ1-5, with D unclear. CDR1 SGHTS and CDR2 YDEGEE come from the germline V gene. The CDR3 totals 15 residues. The ends were cut back, 1 base at V and 0 bases at J, with 8 bases in the middle. The CDR3 DNA is TGTGCCAGCAGCTTGTGGTTTCTTAGCAATCAGCCCCAGCATTTT. Its translation: CASSLWFLSNQPQHF.

The table lists this clonotype with a few counts. V gene TRBV7-2 combines with J gene TRBJ1-2; 9 positions agree with TRBD1. The germline V gene has CDR1 SGHTA and CDR2 FQGNSA. CDR3 length: 15 amino acids. The V segment lost 0 bases and the J segment 8 bases; nucleotides outside the gene matches: 7. The CDR3 spells CASSLAWGDRAGYTF. The CDR3 DNA is TGTGCCAGCAGCTTAGCGTGGGGGGACAGGGCCGGCTACACCTTC.

This clonotype has just one count. The CDR3 end shows no conserved phenylalanine or tryptophan, and so a read error is likely. The J gene is TRBJ2-7, the V gene TRBV12-3 or TRBV12-4, with TRBD2 matching 9 bases. The CDR3 runs 13 residues. Trimming removed 8 bases from V and 6 bases from J; junction bases left unmatched: 8. The CDR3 protein is CASGFSGRGEQYL. Written as DNA, the CDR3 is TGTGCCAGCGGATTTAGCGGGAGAGGCGAGCAGTACTTA.

This clonotype was seen repeatedly, ten times or more. The J gene is TRBJ2-1, the V gene TRBV3-1; a weak D match, TRBD2 (7 bases). Between the trimmed V and J ends, which lost 4 bases and 9 bases, there was a span of 19 bases. The length of the CDR3 is 15 residues. Germline V gene data show CDR1 as LGHDT and CDR2 as YNNKEL (reference sequence). The CDR3 DNA sequence: TGTGCCAGCAGCCTCCTAACCGGGGGGCCGGGTGAGCAGTTCTTC. Protein: CASSLLTGGPGEQFF.

This clonotype showed up many times. The chain couples TRBV7-2 to TRBJ2-1, with D perhaps TRBD1 (6 bases). Germline CDR1 reads SGHTA; CDR2 reads FQGNSA. V dropped 5 bases and J dropped 7 bases, with 15 bases sitting between them. The CDR3 spans 14 residues. CDR3 sequence reads: CASSPSGGWNEQFF. The CDR3 DNA follows: TGTGCCAGCAGCCCGAGTGGGGGCTGGAATGAGCAGTTCTTC.

This chain connects TRBV7-9 to TRBJ1-5; 10 nucleotides align to TRBD1. Germline trimming cut 1 base from V and 7 bases from J; bases unmatched to any gene: 10. CDR3 length: 17 residues. Looked up from germline, CDR1 is SEHNR and CDR2 is FQNEAQ (reference sequence). CDR3 loop: CASSLDSGGQGRQPQHF. For the CDR3, the DNA is TGTGCCAGCAGCTTAGACTCGGGGGGACAGGGGAGACAGCCCCAGCATTTT.

There are a few counts of this clonotype. This chain links TRBV29-1 with TRBJ2-3; no clear D gene. The CDR3 extends over 14 amino acids. V gave up 7 bases and J gave up 2 bases, with 16 bases separating them. CDR1 is SQVTM, CDR2 ANQGSEA, per germline. The CDR3 is CSGQKSTFTDTQYF. DNA for the CDR3: TGCAGCGGCCAGAAAAGCACATTCACAGATACGCAGTATTTT.

The sample holds a few counts of this clonotype. This chain joins TRBV11-2 and TRBJ1-1; D may be TRBD1 (6 bases). CDR3 length: 18 residues. Looked up from germline, CDR1 is SGHAT and CDR2 is FQNNGV. Trimming took off 2 bases at V and 3 bases at J, with 22 bases between the two ends. The CDR3 region is CASSLPISLRGHHTEAFF. CDR3 DNA sequence: TGTGCCAGCAGCTTACCTATCTCCCTCCGGGGGCATCACACTGAAGCTTTCTTT.

This clonotype was detected a few times. The chain couples TRBV6-2 or TRBV6-3 to TRBJ1-1; D is undetermined. Germline loops: CDR1 MNHEY, CDR2 SVGEGT. This CDR3 region has 12 residues. Deletions cut 6 bases from V and 1 base from J, with 6 bases between. The DNA of the CDR3 is TGTGCCAGCAGAGACGGGAACACTGAAGCTTTCTTT. Translated: CASRDGNTEAFF.

The rearrangement joins TRBV20-1 to TRBJ1-5; 11 nucleotides match TRBD1. The CDR3 is made up of 15 amino acids. CDR1 is DFQATT and CDR2 is SNEGSKA in the germline V gene (reference sequence). Unmatched junction bases numbered 9, after V lost 8 bases and J lost 3 bases. The CDR3 protein is CSFSGTGGNNQPQHF. The CDR3 DNA sequence: TGCAGTTTTTCGGGGACAGGGGGTAACAATCAGCCCCAGCATTTT.

This clonotype was found a few times. V is TRBV6-1 and J is TRBJ2-3; 7 nucleotides match TRBD2. The CDR3 extends over 14 amino acids. The ends lost 7 bases at V and 4 bases at J; junction bases unmatched: 8. Germline assignment: CDR1 MNHNS and CDR2 SASEGT. As DNA, the CDR3 is TGTGCCAGCAAAGGAGGCGGGAGATCAGATACGCAGTATTTT. Protein: CASKGGGRSDTQYF.

This clonotype was picked up a small number of times. The V gene is TRBV18, the J gene TRBJ2-7, with 7 bases matching TRBD1. CDR1 is KGHSH, CDR2 LQKENI, per germline. The ends lost 0 bases at V and 2 bases at J; junction bases unmatched: 1. The CDR3 runs to 14 residues. Here the CDR3 reads CASSPPGQPYEQYF. The CDR3 DNA sequence: TGTGCCAGCTCACCACCGGGACAGCCCTACGAGCAGTACTTC.

This clonotype showed up just a few times. V is TRBV12-3 or TRBV12-4 and J is TRBJ1-1; D ambiguous. This CDR3 spans 13 amino acids. Trimming took off 6 bases at V and 1 base at J, with 9 bases between the two ends. The CDR3 reads CASSRHENTEAFF. The CDR3 DNA sequence: TGTGCCAGCAGCAGACACGAGAACACTGAAGCTTTCTTT.

This clonotype has just a few counts. The gene calls are TRBV20-1 and TRBJ2-1; the D call may be TRBD1 or TRBD2 (6 bases each). CDR1 is DFQATT and CDR2 is SNEGSKA in the germline V gene (reference sequence). V was trimmed by 0 bases and J by 0 bases, leaving 15 bases between them. This CDR3 region has 17 residues. CDR3 DNA sequence: TGCAGTGCTAGAGATCCTGGGGGGCCGAGCTCCTACAATGAGCAGTTCTTC. Amino acid sequence: CSARDPGGPSSYNEQFF.

The table lists this clonotype with a few counts. The chain has TRBV7-9 and TRBJ2-1; D may be TRBD2 (6 bases). The CDR3 length is 16 residues. Germline V CDR1 and CDR2: SEHNR, FQNEAQ (reference sequence). The V end lost 4 bases, the J end lost 9 bases, and 22 bases lay between the germline ends. CDR3 bases: TGTGCCAGCAGCTCTACCCCGGGACTCCGTGCGGGTGAGCAGTTCTTC. Translated, it gives CASSSTPGLRAGEQFF.

Only a few counts were recorded for this clonotype. CDR3 nucleotides: TGCGCCAGCAGCAGGAGGACAGGGGGGGACACCGGGGAGCTGTTTTTT. Translated: CASSRRTGGDTGELFF. V is TRBV5-1 and J is TRBJ2-2; 10 nucleotides line up with TRBD1. Germline V gene lookup returns CDR1 SGHRS and CDR2 YFSETQ. CDR3 length: 16 amino acids. V lost 4 bases and J lost 3; bases outside the gene matches: 6. Combining the CDR3 with reference TRBV5-1 and TRBJ2-2 gives the whole variable domain KAGVTQTPRYLIKTRGQQVTLSCSPISGHRSVSWYQQTPGQGLQFLFEYFSETQRNKGNFPGRFSGRQFSNSRSEMNVSTLELGDSALYLCASSRRTGGDTGELFFGEGSRLTVL.

Many counts were recorded for this clonotype. This chain links TRBV7-2 with TRBJ1-3; tentative D call: TRBD1 (6 bases). The CDR3 covers 16 residues. Trimming cost V 2 bases and J 1 base, with 12 bases left between them. Per germline, CDR1 SGHTA and CDR2 FQGNSA. The chain's CDR3 is CASSLNRGGSGNTIYF. The CDR3 DNA reads as TGTGCCAGCAGCTTAAATAGAGGGGGGTCTGGAAACACCATATATTTT.